This T cell receptor beta chain was sequenced during a study of T cells in localized non-small cell lung cancer. Notes on the study in general: Maximal T cell clonality occurred in uninvolved adjacent lung, with tumor ranking below it. Out of the top 100 tumor clones, a median around 57 were seen in adjacent lung. Overall survival was longer when the density of T cells in the blood was higher.

Profiling relied on immunoSEQ multiplex PCR, and the TCRdb table lists in-frame clones only, not all of them. Of tens of thousands of clones in the sample, 88% were seen once. CDR1 is MNHEY and CDR2 is SVGAGI in the germline V gene. CDR3 length: 15 amino acids. Losses at the gene ends were 3 bases for V and 5 bases for J; bases not matched to a gene: 5. Concerning this clone: As yet, its antigen is unknown.

The sequencing here drew on peripheral blood, taken before any cancer treatment. This receptor was identified in a female donor of 60 years or more with stage I squamous cell lung carcinoma. This chain uses TRBV6-5 with TRBJ2-5; 11 bases map to TRBD1. CDR3 coding DNA: TGTGCCAGCAGTTATCCCGGGACAGGGGGTGAGACCCAGTACTTC. Amino acid sequence: CASSYPGTGGETQYF.